This T cell receptor beta chain was found in a study of blood T cell repertoires in COVID-19. In the original workflow: The assay estimated nucleated cells by amplifying reference gene primers. The method was immunoSEQ multiplex PCR; TCRdb's version includes in-frame clones alone and lacks a portion of them. V, J and clone size are those of that table, while D and trimming were read from the DNA. The sample holds about 120,000 clones, approximately 90% seen once. CDR1 MNHEY and CDR2 SVGEGT come from the germline V gene. The CDR3 consists of 14 residues. J lost 6 bases, V lost 6 bases, and 8 bases had no gene match.

The source of this sequence is a human donor with active COVID-19. The donor label of this sample is uncertain. This rearrangement joins TRBV6-2 or TRBV6-3 to TRBJ2-1; 7 nucleotides align to TRBD2. Specimen: peripheral blood. CDR3 region: CASSLPSGGNEQFF. As DNA, the CDR3 is TGTGCCAGCAGCCTTCCCTCGGGGGGCAATGAGCAGTTCTTC.